This TCR beta chain came from a study of T-cell memory formation after mild COVID-19. Study-wide results and caveats: Chiefly within CM and EM were the contracting CD4+ clones; CD8+ ones were within EMRA.

The CDR3 is 14 residues long. V was trimmed by 0 bases and J by 5 bases, leaving 8 bases between them. Per the germline V gene, CDR1 is SGHDT and CDR2 is YYEEEE. It was 5'RACE with constant-segment primers that produced the TCR alpha and TCR beta cDNA libraries, which carried sample barcodes and UMIs. TCRdb re-derived calls from the 5' RACE reads in MiXCR, one entry per CDR3 protein. The sample has about 190,000 distinct CDR3 sequences; approximately 20% are singletons. Note on this clonotype: Its antigen is not known.

The chain joins TRBV5-6 to TRBJ2-2, with a weak D call TRBD1 (6 bases). This receptor was identified in an adult woman who had mild COVID-19 (a few samples of this study predate the infection). Cell type and time point are not known. The source material was PBMCs or a T cell subset sorted from them (not recorded which). CDR3 sequence: CASSLAGATGELFF. CDR3 sequence (DNA): TGTGCCAGCAGCTTGGCAGGGGCGACCGGGGAGCTGTTTTTT.